This entry lists 32 T cell receptor beta chains sequenced from one sample in a study of PD-1 blockade in classical Hodgkin lymphoma. The time point was: cycle 4 day 1 (C4D1), after five to seven weeks of nivolumab. Every patient was affected by relapse after autologous stem cell transplantation, while exposure to brentuximab vedotin was not uniform. Measured with immunoSEQ multiplex PCR; TCRdb has only the in-frame clones, and not every one. Altogether approximately 89,000 clones are present, 83% being singletons, with the ten largest covering approximately 15%. Sequenced here: peripheral blood mononuclear cells (PBMCs), sampled before the fourth cycle of nivolumab. Receptors originate from a human donor with classical Hodgkin lymphoma.

The V gene is TRBV6-1, the J gene TRBJ1-2, with 9 bases matching TRBD1. After removal of 1 base from V and 8 bases from J, the junction contained 5 bases not matched to a gene. There are 14 residues in the CDR3. CDR1 is MNHNS and CDR2 is SASEGT in the germline V gene. CDR3 DNA sequence: TGTGCCAGCAGTGAAGTGGGGACAGGGTACGGCTACACCTTC. As protein: CASSEVGTGYGYTF.

The gene calls are TRBV6-1 and TRBJ2-5; no firm D call. In germline, CDR1 is MNHNS, CDR2 SASEGT. This CDR3 spans 14 amino acids. V was cut by 1 base and J by 3 bases, with 9 bases left in between. The CDR3 sequence is CASSEDRAKETQYF. CDR3 sequence (DNA): TGTGCCAGCAGTGAAGACAGAGCCAAAGAGACCCAGTACTTC.

This clone was detected only a few times. This chain joins TRBV19 and TRBJ2-2; 7 bases match TRBD1. Per the germline V gene, CDR1 is LNHDA and CDR2 is SQIVND (reference sequence). CDR3 size: 16 residues. Trimming at V came to 4 bases and at J to 4 bases, leaving 9 bases not matched to a gene. CDR3 bases: TGTGCCAGTAGTAAGGGTCTACAGGGGAGCACCGGGGAGCTGTTTTTT. Translated, it gives CASSKGLQGSTGELFF.

V is TRBV4-2 and J is TRBJ2-5; weak D call: TRBD2 (6 bases). Trimming removed 1 base from V and 3 bases from J, with 12 bases in between. Looked up from germline, CDR1 is LGHNA and CDR2 is YNFKEQ. CDR3 length: 15 residues. The CDR3 DNA reads TGTGCCAGCAGCCAAGTGGGGGACTCTAAAGAGACCCAGTACTTC. As protein: CASSQVGDSKETQYF.

This chain uses TRBV6-1 with TRBJ1-1; possibly TRBD1 for D (5 bases). Germline CDR1 reads MNHNS; CDR2 reads SASEGT. The CDR3 has 13 residues. The ends were cut back, 4 bases at V and 11 bases at J, with 17 bases in the middle. The CDR3 spells CASSATGRERAFF. CDR3 DNA: TGTGCCAGCAGTGCTACGGGCAGGGAAAGGGCTTTCTTT.

The chain employs TRBV14 and TRBJ2-2; D gene ambiguous. CDR3 length equals 14 residues. V was cut by 3 bases and J by 2 bases, with 7 bases left in between. Germline CDR1 SGHDN, CDR2 FVKESK. This CDR3 reads CASSQFVNTGELFF. The CDR3 coding sequence is TGTGCCAGCAGCCAGTTCGTCAACACCGGGGAGCTGTTTTTT.

This clone was counted between two and nine times. The chain has TRBV7-9 and TRBJ2-7; 8 bases map to TRBD1. The J segment lost 6 bases and the V segment lost 6 bases, leaving 13 bases of the junction unmatched. Looked up from germline, CDR1 is SEHNR and CDR2 is FQNEAQ (reference sequence). This CDR3 comprises 15 residues. The CDR3 DNA follows: TGTGCCAGCAGTTCCACCGATCAGGGGGCAGGCGAGCAGTACTTC. Its translation: CASSSTDQGAGEQYF.

This clone was found a few times. This CDR3 reads CASRPTTIGGIAFF. CDR3 DNA sequence: TGTGCCAGCAGGCCTACGACTATCGGGGGTATTGCTTTCTTT. V gene TRBV7-9 combines with J gene TRBJ1-1; a weak D match, TRBD1 (5 bases). This CDR3 is 14 amino acids long. Between the trimmed V and J ends, which lost 6 bases and 11 bases, there was a span of 22 bases. Germline assignment: CDR1 SEHNR and CDR2 FQNEAQ (reference sequence).

The V and J genes are TRBV13 and TRBJ2-2, with D tentatively TRBD2 (5 bases). Germline V gene sequence: CDR1 PRHDT, CDR2 FYEKMQ (reference sequence). This CDR3 contains 13 residues. Trimming cost V 6 bases and J 7 bases, with 12 bases left between them. CDR3 protein: CASRREFIGELFF. The CDR3 nucleotides read TGTGCCAGCAGAAGGGAGTTTATCGGGGAGCTGTTTTTT.

This chain uses TRBV4-2 with TRBJ1-1; no firm D call. The CDR3 is 15 residues long. Between the trimmed V and J ends, which lost 2 bases and 0 bases, there was a span of 10 bases. CDR1 and CDR2 (germline): LGHNA, YNFKEQ. In DNA form, the CDR3 reads TGTGCCAGCAGCCAACTGCCGACAATGAACACTGAAGCTTTCTTT. It yields the protein CASSQLPTMNTEAFF.

The V gene is TRBV5-1, the J gene TRBJ1-1; TRBD1 matches at 9 bases. This CDR3 is 14 amino acids long. CDR1 is SGHRS, CDR2 YFSETQ, per germline. V lost 4 bases to trimming and J lost 4 bases; unmatched junction nucleotides: 5. The CDR3 loop reads CASSITGGRTEAFF. The CDR3 DNA is TGCGCCAGCAGCATTACAGGGGGCCGCACTGAAGCTTTCTTT. Full variable domain (missing parts from reference TRBV5-1 and TRBJ1-1): KAGVTQTPRYLIKTRGQQVTLSCSPISGHRSVSWYQQTPGQGLQFLFEYFSETQRNKGNFPGRFSGRQFSNSRSEMNVSTLELGDSALYLCASSITGGRTEAFFGQGTRLTVV.

The gene calls are TRBV19 and TRBJ2-7, with D unclear. This CDR3 is built from 14 residues. The germline CDR1 and CDR2 sequences are LNHDA and SQIVND (reference sequence). V was cut by 3 bases and J by 2 bases, with 11 bases left in between. CDR3 in DNA: TGTGCCAGTAGTATTGGTCGAGACGCCTACGAGCAGTACTTC. This sequence encodes CASSIGRDAYEQYF. The full variable domain, rest sourced from reference TRBV19 and TRBJ2-7, is DGGITQSPKYLFRKEGQNVTLSCEQNLNHDAMYWYRQDPGQGLRLIYYSQIVNDFQKGDIAEGYSVSREKKESFPLTVTSAQKNPTAFYLCASSIGRDAYEQYFGPGTRLTVT.

This clone was observed once. The chain employs TRBV30 and TRBJ2-7, with D perhaps TRBD2 (6 bases). The ends were cut back, 1 base at V and 6 bases at J, with 16 bases in the middle. The germline V gene encodes CDR1 GTSNPN and CDR2 SVGIG (reference sequence). The CDR3 loop spans 14 amino acids. The DNA for the CDR3 is TGTGCCTGGAGTGGAGGGGCGGGACGTCTCGAGCAGTACTTC. This sequence encodes CAWSGGAGRLEQYF.

V gene TRBV9 combines with J gene TRBJ2-1; 9 bases are shared with TRBD2. The CDR3 is 12 residues long. The V gene's germline CDR1 is SGDLS and CDR2 YYNGEE. The trim removed 0 bases at V and 16 bases at J, leaving 5 bases unmatched. For the CDR3, the DNA is TGTGCCAGCAGCGTAGACGGGACTAGCAAATTCTTC. This translates into CASSVDGTSKFF.

The count of this clone is one. DNA for the CDR3: TGTGCCAGCTCAGGTGTGGCATCGGGGCATAGGACCGGGGAGCTGTTTTTT. This gives the protein CASSGVASGHRTGELFF. This sequence joins TRBV18 and TRBJ2-2; the D gene could be TRBD1 or TRBD2 (5 bases each). CDR3 length: 17 residues. The V gene lost 5 bases and the J gene lost 5 bases, with 21 bases spanning the gap. Per germline, CDR1 KGHSH and CDR2 LQKENI.

The chain combines TRBV30 with TRBJ2-4; D unclear. This CDR3 spans 11 amino acids. Trimming left V 4 bases short and J 11 bases short, with 12 bases between. Germline CDR1 and CDR2: GTSNPN and SVGIG (reference sequence). The DNA of the CDR3 is TGTGCCTGGACTAGTGGTGCGGTTCAGTACTTC. Translated: CAWTSGAVQYF. Full variable domain (rest looked up from reference TRBV30 and TRBJ2-4): SQTIHQWPATLVQPVGSPLSLECTVEGTSNPNLYWYRQAAGRGLQLLFYSVGIGQISSEVPQNLSASRPQDRQFILSSKKLLLSDSGFYLCAWTSGAVQYFGAGTRLSVL.

In regard to this clone: This same CDR3 is encoded by further DNA sequences in the sample. The chain carries TRBV18 and TRBJ2-5; D not certain. CDR1 and CDR2 (germline): KGHSH, LQKENI. Trimming shortened V by 1 base and J by 1 base, and 7 bases separated the two germline ends. The CDR3 is made up of 14 amino acids. For the CDR3, the DNA is TGTGCCAGCTCACCACTTACAGTCCAAGAGACCCAGTACTTC. This translates into CASSPLTVQETQYF.

The chain has TRBV23-1 and TRBJ1-5; D is unclear. TRBV23-1 is annotated as an ORF whose role is uncertain. The length of the CDR3 is 13 residues. Between the trimmed V and J ends, which lost 0 bases and 4 bases, there was a span of 4 bases. The CDR3 loop reads CASSQSRNQPQHF. CDR3 bases: TGCGCCAGCAGTCAATCCCGAAATCAGCCCCAGCATTTT.

The V gene is TRBV7-2, the J gene TRBJ1-2; D not resolved. Germline-derived CDR1 and CDR2 are SGHTA and FQGNSA. V shed 1 base and J shed 7 bases, with 13 bases lying between them. The CDR3 sequence is 14 residues long. The CDR3 sequence is CASSLGRAVGGYTF. The CDR3 DNA is TGTGCCAGCAGCTTAGGTCGGGCCGTAGGTGGCTACACCTTC.

The rearrangement joins TRBV19 to TRBJ2-3, with 12 bases lining up with TRBD1. V was clipped by 4 bases and J by 3 bases; unmatched bases: 8. This CDR3 has 17 amino acids. Germline V lookup: CDR1 LNHDA, CDR2 SQIVND (reference sequence). Written as DNA, the CDR3 is TGTGCCAGTAGTAAACGGGACAGGGGGCTTCTGACAGATACGCAGTATTTT. The encoded protein is CASSKRDRGLLTDTQYF.

The rearrangement uses TRBV5-1 and TRBJ2-3; 8 bases map to TRBD2. There are 15 residues in the CDR3. After removal of 3 bases from V and 7 bases from J, the junction contained 10 bases not matched to a gene. CDR1 is SGHRS, CDR2 YFSETQ, per germline. The CDR3 here is CASSSGTSERNTQYF. The CDR3 bases are TGCGCCAGCAGCTCCGGGACTAGTGAAAGGAATACGCAGTATTTT. Drawing the rest from reference TRBV5-1 and TRBJ2-3, the complete variable domain is KAGVTQTPRYLIKTRGQQVTLSCSPISGHRSVSWYQQTPGQGLQFLFEYFSETQRNKGNFPGRFSGRQFSNSRSEMNVSTLELGDSALYLCASSSGTSERNTQYFGPGTRLTVL.

The rearrangement joins TRBV10-2 to TRBJ2-1; D gene ambiguous. V was pared by 7 bases and J by 0 bases, with 7 bases between. CDR3 length: 13 residues. Per germline, CDR1 WSHSY and CDR2 SAAADI. The DNA for the CDR3 is TGCGCCAGCACCACGGTCTCCTACAATGAGCAGTTCTTC. Translating it yields CASTTVSYNEQFF.

This chain uses TRBV7-2 with TRBJ2-2, with 12 bases lining up with TRBD2. J gave up 7 bases and V 6 bases, and 9 bases lay outside the gene matches. Germline V lookup: CDR1 SGHTA, CDR2 FQGNSA. The CDR3 runs 16 residues. Here the CDR3 reads CASRFSSGRASGELFF. The CDR3 region has the DNA TGTGCCAGCAGGTTCTCTAGCGGGAGGGCAAGCGGGGAGCTGTTTTTT.

This chain connects TRBV30 to TRBJ2-7, with TRBD1 as a possible D gene (7 bases). Germline loops: CDR1 GTSNPN, CDR2 SVGIG (reference sequence). Trimming stripped 1 base from V and 6 bases from J, with 10 bases between. This CDR3 comprises 12 residues. This CDR3 is CAWSAQGGEQYF. The CDR3 coding sequence is TGTGCCTGGAGTGCCCAGGGGGGCGAGCAGTACTTC. The full variable domain, its missing parts supplied by reference TRBV30 and TRBJ2-7, is SQTIHQWPATLVQPVGSPLSLECTVEGTSNPNLYWYRQAAGRGLQLLFYSVGIGQISSEVPQNLSASRPQDRQFILSSKKLLLSDSGFYLCAWSAQGGEQYFGPGTRLTVT.

The chain carries TRBV7-8 and TRBJ1-1, with D hard to call. The germline gives CDR1 SGHVS, CDR2 FQNEAQ. The length of the CDR3 is 14 residues. The germline V and J ends were trimmed by 3 bases and 1 base, with 9 bases remaining between them. The CDR3 spells CASSFGRGNTEAFF. Written as DNA, the CDR3 is TGTGCCAGCAGCTTCGGGCGCGGGAACACTGAAGCTTTCTTT.

This clone was observed a handful of times. The V and J genes are TRBV6-6 and TRBJ1-1; D is unresolved. The CDR3 runs 12 residues. V was shortened by 6 bases and J by 1 base, with 6 bases between the two germline ends. CDR1 and CDR2 from the germline V gene are MNHNY and SVGAGI (reference sequence). CDR3: CASSHRNTEAFF. The CDR3, as DNA: TGTGCCAGCAGCCACCGGAACACTGAAGCTTTCTTT.

This rearrangement joins TRBV15 to TRBJ2-3; D perhaps matches TRBD2 (5 bases). CDR3 length equals 16 residues. Trimming took off 1 base at V and 8 bases at J, with 19 bases between the two ends. The germline gives CDR1 LNHNV, CDR2 YYDKDF (reference sequence). The CDR3 bases are TGTGCCACCAGCAGAGCTCCCTGGGAGACTCTTGGTACGCAGTATTTT. Encoded protein: CATSRAPWETLGTQYF.

The chain recombines TRBV30 with TRBJ2-3, with 9 bases aligning to TRBD1. The CDR3 is 15 residues long. V lost 5 bases to trimming and J lost 4 bases; unmatched junction nucleotides: 10. CDR1 is GTSNPN and CDR2 is SVGIG in the germline V gene (reference sequence). The CDR3 loop reads CAWGRDRVFSDTQYF. CDR3 DNA: TGTGCCTGGGGGCGGGACAGGGTTTTCTCAGATACGCAGTATTTT.

The chain combines TRBV6-1 with TRBJ1-2; perhaps TRBD1 as D (5 bases). The CDR3 has 16 amino acids. Trimming shortened V by 1 base and J by 0 bases, and 12 bases separated the two germline ends. Germline V lookup: CDR1 MNHNS, CDR2 SASEGT. The CDR3 spells CASSEVWGTSNYGYTF. CDR3 DNA: TGTGCCAGCAGTGAAGTCTGGGGCACCTCTAACTATGGCTACACCTTC.

The chain joins TRBV7-9 to TRBJ2-2, with 9 positions matching TRBD1. The CDR3 is 17 amino acids. CDR1 and CDR2 (germline): SEHNR, FQNEAQ (reference sequence). The ends lost 5 bases at V and 2 bases at J; junction bases unmatched: 9. The CDR3 loop is CASSPYRGQGNTGELFF. In nucleotides, the CDR3 is TGTGCCAGCAGCCCTTATCGGGGACAGGGTAACACCGGGGAGCTGTTTTTT.

The J gene is TRBJ2-3, the V gene TRBV18, with a possible D match to TRBD1 (5 bases). Trimming cost V 2 bases and J 6 bases, with 12 bases left between them. The length of the CDR3 is 14 residues. The germline CDR1 and CDR2 sequences are KGHSH and LQKENI. The CDR3 region has the DNA TGTGCCAGCTCACCAAGGGGCTCTGTGGATACGCAGTATTTT. Encoded protein: CASSPRGSVDTQYF.

The J gene is TRBJ2-1, the V gene TRBV7-6; D unresolved. This CDR3 is built from 14 residues. Germline V gives CDR1 SGHVS, CDR2 FNYEAQ. V was cut by 5 bases and J by 9 bases, with 17 bases left in between. CDR3 DNA sequence: TGTGCCAGCAGCCTCTCCTCGGTTCGAGGTGAGCAGTTCTTC. It translates to CASSLSSVRGEQFF.